Detailed here is one TCR beta chain. Its antigen is undetermined. The ends were cut back, 11 bases at V and 2 bases at J, with 15 bases in the middle. Germline-derived CDR1 and CDR2 are SNHLY and FYNNEI. This CDR3 region has 13 residues. The treatment was: 15 to 20 received Ad26.COV2.S at low or high dose, single or two shots; five or six received placebo; per-sample allocation not given. Sample collection was performed on day 63 after the first vaccine or placebo injection. Ad26.COV2.S expressed prefusion-stabilized spike from the original Wuhan strain. Sequencing was performed with immunoSEQ multiplex PCR; in TCRdb, only in-frame clones are kept and a portion is missing. The table shows about 350,000 clones, with around 89% occurring only once. The data belong to a study of Ad26.COV2.S vaccination and SARS-CoV-2 variants. Study overall: Ad26.COV2.S was injected intramuscularly once or twice, 56 days apart.

Overall study results and limits: People who got the vaccine had more spike-specific TCR breadth than people who got placebo.

The sequencing used peripheral blood, collected in a trial of Ad26.COV2.S vaccine versus placebo. This chain uses TRBV2 with TRBJ2-5, with D perhaps matching TRBD2 (6 bases). This clonotype was sampled from a person between 18 and 65 years old who received the Ad26.COV2.S COVID-19 vaccine or a placebo. CDR3 sequence (DNA): TGTGCCCAAAAGGAGGGAAATCAAGAGACCCAGTACTTC. Residues: CAQKEGNQETQYF.